This paragraph covers one T cell receptor (beta chain) sequence. Its antigen is unidentified. The sample comes from a study of PD-1 blockade in classical Hodgkin lymphoma. Points from the study as a whole: A significant rise in TCR diversity by C4D1 was seen for CD4+ but not CD8+ cells.

Sequencing used immunoSEQ multiplex PCR; TCRdb keeps in-frame clones, though not all of them. The sample consists of about 110,000 clones, 80% to 90% of them appearing once. With no exception, relapse followed autologous stem cell transplantation in all patients, and brentuximab vedotin exposure varied. Best overall response was complete response, partial response or progressive disease in these relapsed/refractory classical Hodgkin lymphoma patients. This receptor was obtained from a human donor with classical Hodgkin lymphoma. The sample in question was peripheral blood mononuclear cells (PBMCs), obtained before the second cycle of nivolumab.

The CDR3: CASSHDRGRRTEAFF. The CDR3 DNA reads as TGCGCCAGCAGCCACGACAGGGGGCGCCGAACTGAAGCTTTCTTT. The rearrangement joins TRBV4-1 to TRBJ1-1, with 10 bases that match TRBD1. CDR3 size: 15 residues. Trimming took 3 bases from V and 5 from J; bases not matched to a gene: 6. Germline V gene data show CDR1 as MGHRA and CDR2 as YSYEKL.